This TCR beta chain was captured by sequencing in a study of cytomegalovirus exposure and HLA in healthy donors. The PCR employed 60 Vbeta primers together with 13 Jbeta primers. Profiled with immunoSEQ multiplex PCR; TCRdb holds only in-frame clones, not every one. Of around 200,000 clones in the sample, around nine tenths are singletons; the top ten hold around 0.34%. The CDR3 runs 14 residues. V dropped 7 bases and J dropped 1; count of bases not matched to a gene: 4. Germline V gene sequence: CDR1 MNHNY, CDR2 SVGAGI (reference sequence). This chain connects TRBV6-6 to TRBJ1-5; TRBD1 aligns across 7 bases. The sample consisted of PBMCs. The TCR sequence derives from a woman aged 25 to 39 in good health and CMV-seronegative. The CDR3 DNA follows: TGTGCCAGCACCTTACAGGGGAGCAATCAGCCCCAGCATTTT. Translating gives CASTLQGSNQPQHF.